A selection of T cell receptor beta chains follows, all from one sample in a study of neurological immune-mediated disorders. TCRdb reanalysed the 5' RACE reads using MiXCR and keeps one entry per CDR3 protein. The sample includes more than 75,000 distinct CDR3 sequences, under 4.5% of them seen just once. Sequencing used PBMCs. The receptor source for this set is a woman aged 50 to 60 with multiple sclerosis. Each CDR3 is given with its conserved first and last residue. Each record gives: clone size, J gene, V gene, D gene, CDR3 DNA, CDR3 protein. D genes are given only for firm matches. The listing skips clone size in some rows; elsewhere it reads once, few, many or a size class.

many	TRBJ2-3	TRBV21-1	NA	TGTGCCAGCAGCAAAAGGAGATCGAGCGCCCCCGATACGCAGTATTTT	CASSKRRSSAPDTQYF
many	TRBJ2-5	TRBV29-1	NA	TGCAGCGCCGGATCCCGGGCCCAAGAGACCCAGTACTTC	CSAGSRAQETQYF
many	TRBJ1-6	TRBV20-1	NA	TGCAGTGCTAGAGTCAGCAATAATTCACCCCTCCACTTT	CSARVSNNSPLHF
many	TRBJ1-5	TRBV4-1	NA	TGCGCCAGCAGCCAAGAGGGGGGAGGCTTCAGCAATCAGCCCCAGCATTTT	CASSQEGGGFSNQPQHF
many	TRBJ1-5	TRBV20-1	NA	TGCAGTGCTAGATTTGAGGGATCCCAGCCCCAGCATTTT	CSARFEGSQPQHF
many	TRBJ1-2	TRBV28	TRBD1	TGTGCCAGCAGTTCGGGACAGGGTGTATGGGGCTACACCTTC	CASSSGQGVWGYTF
many	TRBJ2-2	TRBV20-1	TRBD2	TGCAGTGCTAGGGTCCCGGGGGGGCCCGGGGAGCTGTTTTTT	CSARVPGGPGELFF
NA	TRBJ1-1	TRBV19	NA	TGTGCCAGTAGTATGTTCAGAGGGGACACTGAAGCTTTCTTT	CASSMFRGDTEAFF
many	TRBJ2-7	TRBV6-5	TRBD1	TGTGCCAGCAGTTACGGACAGGGAGCCTACGAGCAGTACTTC	CASSYGQGAYEQYF
many	TRBJ2-2	TRBV5-1	NA	TGCGCCAGCAGCTTGGAGGGGCGGGCTACAACCGGGGAGCTGTTTTTT	CASSLEGRATTGELFF